This is a list of T cell receptor beta chains from one sample in a study of glioma-infiltrating T cells after dendritic cell vaccination. Only in-frame clones appear in the TCRdb table, and some are missing; sequencing was by immunoSEQ multiplex PCR. Here the sample spans about 82,000 clones, 75% to 90% being singletons. The material was blood, obtained after dendritic cell vaccination. The receptor source for this set is a human donor with glioblastoma. Each CDR3 is given with its conserved first and last residue. The D gene is left open where the match is weak. Not every row has a clone size; where given, it reads once, few, many or a size class.

clone size: -
V gene: TRBV29-1
J gene: TRBJ1-1
D gene: TRBD1
CDR3 DNA: TGCAGCGTCGGAGACAGGGGGAGGACTGAAGCTTTCTTT
CDR3 protein: CSVGDRGRTEAFF

clone size: -
V gene: TRBV25-1
J gene: TRBJ1-5
D gene: -
CDR3 DNA: TGTGCCAGCAGTGAGGTCACGGATCAGCCCCAGCATTTT
CDR3 protein: CASSEVTDQPQHF

clone size: -
V gene: TRBV4-3
J gene: TRBJ1-4
D gene: -
CDR3 DNA: TGCGCCAGCAGCCGAGATGAAAAACTGTTTTTT
CDR3 protein: CASSRDEKLFF

clone size: once
V gene: TRBV5-6
J gene: TRBJ1-3
D gene: TRBD1
CDR3 DNA: TGTGCCAGCAGCTGGGGACAGGCGGTAGACACCATATATTTT
CDR3 protein: CASSWGQAVDTIYF

clone size: -
V gene: TRBV2
J gene: TRBJ2-7
D gene: -
CDR3 DNA: TGTGCCAGCAGCACTGGGACAATGGGCGAGCAGTACTTC
CDR3 protein: CASSTGTMGEQYF

clone size: -
V gene: TRBV11-2
J gene: TRBJ2-5
D gene: -
CDR3 DNA: TGTGCCAGCAGCGCCGAGGGTGGATATGAGACCCAGTACTTC
CDR3 protein: CASSAEGGYETQYF

clone size: -
V gene: TRBV5-1
J gene: TRBJ2-5
D gene: -
CDR3 DNA: TGCGCCAGCAGCTCCCAACCCACTACGGAGCAAGAGACCCAGTACTTC
CDR3 protein: CASSSQPTTEQETQYF

clone size: -
V gene: TRBV6-5
J gene: TRBJ2-2
D gene: TRBD2
CDR3 DNA: TGTGCCAGCAGTTACGGACTAGCGGGAACCGGGGAGCTGTTTTTT
CDR3 protein: CASSYGLAGTGELFF

clone size: -
V gene: TRBV7-2
J gene: TRBJ2-3
D gene: -
CDR3 DNA: TGTGCCAGCAGCTTAGCGGCGGGGGCAAGCACAGATACGCAGTATTTT
CDR3 protein: CASSLAAGASTDTQYF

clone size: -
V gene: TRBV4-2
J gene: TRBJ2-3
D gene: TRBD2
CDR3 DNA: TGTGCCAGCAGCCAAGACGTTACTAGCGGGAGCACAGATACGCAGTATTTT
CDR3 protein: CASSQDVTSGSTDTQYF

clone size: -
V gene: TRBV7-2
J gene: TRBJ1-6
D gene: -
CDR3 DNA: TGTGCCAGCAGCATTTCCGGGACTCCAAATTCACCCCTCCACTTT
CDR3 protein: CASSISGTPNSPLHF

clone size: -
V gene: TRBV14
J gene: TRBJ2-7
D gene: TRBD2
CDR3 DNA: TGTGCCAGCAGCCAAGAGCGGGGGGGCTCCTACGAGCAGTACTTC
CDR3 protein: CASSQERGGSYEQYF

clone size: once
V gene: TRBV2
J gene: TRBJ2-7
D gene: -
CDR3 DNA: TGTGCCAGCAGTGAAAATACAGATTACGAGCAGTACTTC
CDR3 protein: CASSENTDYEQYF

clone size: -
V gene: TRBV30
J gene: TRBJ2-5
D gene: -
CDR3 DNA: TGTGCCTGGAGGGGAGAGGTTCCCCACCAAGAGACCCAGTACTTC
CDR3 protein: CAWRGEVPHQETQYF

clone size: -
V gene: TRBV2
J gene: TRBJ1-1
D gene: -
CDR3 DNA: TGTGCCAGCAGCCGGGAGGGGACACAGAACACTGAAGCTTTCTTT
CDR3 protein: CASSREGTQNTEAFF

clone size: -
V gene: TRBV7-3
J gene: TRBJ1-1
D gene: TRBD1
CDR3 DNA: TGTGCCAGCAGCTTAAACCCATCCGGGACAGGGGGCCTTGAAGCTTTCTTT
CDR3 protein: CASSLNPSGTGGLEAFF

clone size: -
V gene: TRBV2
J gene: TRBJ1-2
D gene: TRBD1
CDR3 DNA: TGTGCCAGCAGTGGACAGGGAAACAACTATGGCTACACCTTC
CDR3 protein: CASSGQGNNYGYTF

clone size: -
V gene: TRBV6-5
J gene: TRBJ1-1
D gene: -
CDR3 DNA: TGTGCCAGCAGTAGAACCGCAGGGGTGGGTGAAGCTTTCTTT
CDR3 protein: CASSRTAGVGEAFF

clone size: -
V gene: TRBV6-6
J gene: TRBJ2-5
D gene: TRBD1
CDR3 DNA: TGTGCCAGCAGAGGACAGGGTGAGACCCAGTACTTC
CDR3 protein: CASRGQGETQYF

clone size: -
V gene: TRBV6-5
J gene: TRBJ2-7
D gene: TRBD2
CDR3 DNA: TGTGCCAGCAGATCTAGCGGGAACTCCTACGAGCAGTACTTC
CDR3 protein: CASRSSGNSYEQYF

clone size: -
V gene: TRBV19
J gene: TRBJ2-5
D gene: TRBD2
CDR3 DNA: TGTGCCAGCAATTCCGGGACTAGCGGGGGAACAACCCAGTACTTC
CDR3 protein: CASNSGTSGGTTQYF

clone size: -
V gene: TRBV4-2
J gene: TRBJ2-7
D gene: -
CDR3 DNA: TGTGCCAGCAGCCAAGATATCGAATCCTATGCGAATGCCTACGAGCAGTACTTC
CDR3 protein: CASSQDIESYANAYEQYF

clone size: -
V gene: TRBV4-3
J gene: TRBJ2-6
D gene: -
CDR3 DNA: TGCGCCAGCAGCCAAGAATCATGGCTTTCTGGGGCCAACGTCCTGACTTTC
CDR3 protein: CASSQESWLSGANVLTF

clone size: -
V gene: TRBV7-3
J gene: TRBJ1-2
D gene: -
CDR3 DNA: TGTGCCAGCAGCTTAAACTCCGGCCCGGGGGGTGGCTACACCTTC
CDR3 protein: CASSLNSGPGGGYTF

clone size: -
V gene: TRBV2
J gene: TRBJ2-7
D gene: TRBD2
CDR3 DNA: TGTGCCAGCAGTGATGAGGTTAGCGGGGCCTCCGAGCAGTACTTC
CDR3 protein: CASSDEVSGASEQYF

clone size: -
V gene: TRBV4-2
J gene: TRBJ1-5
D gene: -
CDR3 DNA: TGTGCCAGCAGCCAAGCCACAGGTCGGAGCAATCAGCCCCAGCATTTT
CDR3 protein: CASSQATGRSNQPQHF

clone size: -
V gene: TRBV7-6
J gene: TRBJ2-2
D gene: -
CDR3 DNA: TGTGCCAGCAGCTTAGGCGACACCGTGAACACCGGGGAGCTGTTTTTT
CDR3 protein: CASSLGDTVNTGELFF

clone size: -
V gene: TRBV7-2
J gene: TRBJ1-1
D gene: TRBD1
CDR3 DNA: TGTGCCAGCAGCTCTCGTCGTGGACAGGGAAACACTGAAGCTTTCTTT
CDR3 protein: CASSSRRGQGNTEAFF

clone size: -
V gene: TRBV30
J gene: TRBJ1-6
D gene: TRBD1
CDR3 DNA: TGTGCCTGGGAAAACAGGGGTGATTCACCCCTCCACTTT
CDR3 protein: CAWENRGDSPLHF

clone size: -
V gene: TRBV27
J gene: TRBJ2-7
D gene: -
CDR3 DNA: TGTGCCAGCTCTAGCTCCCCCGACAGGTTGTACTTC
CDR3 protein: CASSSSPDRLYF

clone size: -
V gene: TRBV2
J gene: TRBJ1-4
D gene: -
CDR3 DNA: TGTGCCAGCAAGGAGGGGGAGGGTAATGAAAAACTGTTTTTT
CDR3 protein: CASKEGEGNEKLFF

clone size: few
V gene: TRBV2
J gene: TRBJ1-3
D gene: -
CDR3 DNA: TGTGCCAGCAGTGTCGACAGTGCCTCTGGAAACACCATATATTTT
CDR3 protein: CASSVDSASGNTIYF

clone size: -
V gene: TRBV15
J gene: TRBJ2-3
D gene: TRBD1
CDR3 DNA: TGTGCCACCAGCAGAGAGGACAGGCGCACAGATACGCAGTATTTT
CDR3 protein: CATSREDRRTDTQYF

clone size: -
V gene: TRBV5-1
J gene: TRBJ2-6
D gene: -
CDR3 DNA: TGCGCCAGCAGCTTCGACGGAGACTCTGGGGCCAACGTCCTGACTTTC
CDR3 protein: CASSFDGDSGANVLTF

clone size: -
V gene: TRBV5-3
J gene: TRBJ2-4
D gene: -
CDR3 DNA: TGTGCCAGAAGCTCCCGACTAGCCAAAAACATTCAGTACTTC
CDR3 protein: CARSSRLAKNIQYF

clone size: few
V gene: TRBV6-1
J gene: TRBJ2-2
D gene: -
CDR3 DNA: TGTGCCAGCAGCGCGGGCGAAATAAGGGAGCTGTTTTTT
CDR3 protein: CASSAGEIRELFF

clone size: once
V gene: TRBV7-8
J gene: TRBJ1-1
D gene: TRBD1
CDR3 DNA: TGTGCCAGCAGCCAAAGAGGGACAGGGGGAACTGAAGCTTTCTTT
CDR3 protein: CASSQRGTGGTEAFF

clone size: -
V gene: TRBV7-9
J gene: TRBJ1-1
D gene: -
CDR3 DNA: TGTGCCAGCAGCTTAGCGGTGGGGGAGGACCGAGTGAACACTGAAGCTTTCTTT
CDR3 protein: CASSLAVGEDRVNTEAFF

clone size: -
V gene: TRBV20-1
J gene: TRBJ2-4
D gene: -
CDR3 DNA: TGCAGTGCGGCGTTCCGGAGGGTCGGGCACTTC
CDR3 protein: CSAAFRRVGHF

clone size: once
V gene: TRBV9
J gene: TRBJ2-5
D gene: TRBD1
CDR3 DNA: TGTGCCAGCAGCGTAGGTCTCCAGGGGACAGGGACCTCCCAAGAGACCCAGTACTTC
CDR3 protein: CASSVGLQGTGTSQETQYF

clone size: -
V gene: TRBV2
J gene: TRBJ1-1
D gene: TRBD1
CDR3 DNA: TGTGCCAGCAATGGACAGGGACGGGTGGGGACTGAAGCTTTCTTT
CDR3 protein: CASNGQGRVGTEAFF

clone size: -
V gene: TRBV10-2
J gene: TRBJ2-1
D gene: TRBD2
CDR3 DNA: TGCGCCAGCCGGCTAGCGGGGGGCGACAATGAGCAGTTCTTC
CDR3 protein: CASRLAGGDNEQFF

clone size: once
V gene: TRBV29-1
J gene: TRBJ2-7
D gene: TRBD2
CDR3 DNA: TGCAGCGTTGGGGAGGGTTCCTACGAGCAGTACTTC
CDR3 protein: CSVGEGSYEQYF

clone size: -
V gene: TRBV6-6
J gene: TRBJ2-7
D gene: -
CDR3 DNA: TGTGCCAGCAGTCTCGAGACAGCGAGCCTGAACGAGCAGTACTTC
CDR3 protein: CASSLETASLNEQYF

clone size: -
V gene: TRBV5-6
J gene: TRBJ1-1
D gene: TRBD1
CDR3 DNA: TGTGCCAGCAGCTCGACAGGGGGCAACACTGAAGCTTTCTTT
CDR3 protein: CASSSTGGNTEAFF